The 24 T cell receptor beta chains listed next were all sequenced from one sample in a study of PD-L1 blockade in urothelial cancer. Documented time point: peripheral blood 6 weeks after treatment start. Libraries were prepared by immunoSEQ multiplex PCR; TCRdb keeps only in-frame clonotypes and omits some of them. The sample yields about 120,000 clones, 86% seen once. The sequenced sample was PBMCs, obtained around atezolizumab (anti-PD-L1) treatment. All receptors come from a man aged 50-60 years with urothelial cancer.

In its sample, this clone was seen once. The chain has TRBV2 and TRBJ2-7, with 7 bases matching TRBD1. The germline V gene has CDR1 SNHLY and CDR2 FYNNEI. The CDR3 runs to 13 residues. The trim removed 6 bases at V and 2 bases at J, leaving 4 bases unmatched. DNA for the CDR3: TGTGCCAGCAGAGGGGACAGCCCCTACGAGCAGTACTTC. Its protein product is CASRGDSPYEQYF.

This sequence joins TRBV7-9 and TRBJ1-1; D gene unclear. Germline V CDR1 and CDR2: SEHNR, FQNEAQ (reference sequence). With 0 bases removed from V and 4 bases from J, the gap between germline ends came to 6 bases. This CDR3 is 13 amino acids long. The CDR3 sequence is CASSLAQSTEAFF. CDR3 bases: TGTGCCAGCAGCTTAGCACAGAGCACTGAAGCTTTCTTT.

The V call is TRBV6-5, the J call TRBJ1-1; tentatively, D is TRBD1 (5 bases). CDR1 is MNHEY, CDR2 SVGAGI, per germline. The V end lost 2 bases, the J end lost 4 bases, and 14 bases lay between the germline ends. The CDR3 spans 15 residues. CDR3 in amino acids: CASSYSSPGFTEAFF. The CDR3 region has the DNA TGTGCCAGCAGTTACAGCTCTCCAGGGTTCACTGAAGCTTTCTTT.

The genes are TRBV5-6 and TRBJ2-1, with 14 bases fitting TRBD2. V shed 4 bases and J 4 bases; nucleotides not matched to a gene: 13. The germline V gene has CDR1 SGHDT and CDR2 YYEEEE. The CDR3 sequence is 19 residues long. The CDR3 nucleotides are TGTGCCAGCAGCATACACTCCGGGACTAGCGGGAGAGGGTACAATGAGCAGTTCTTC. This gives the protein CASSIHSGTSGRGYNEQFF.

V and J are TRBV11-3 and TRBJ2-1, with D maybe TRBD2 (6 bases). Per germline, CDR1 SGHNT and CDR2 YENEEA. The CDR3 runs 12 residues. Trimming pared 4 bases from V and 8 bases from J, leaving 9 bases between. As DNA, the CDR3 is TGTGCCAGCAGCTACGGGGACTATGAGCAGTTCTTC. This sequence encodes CASSYGDYEQFF.

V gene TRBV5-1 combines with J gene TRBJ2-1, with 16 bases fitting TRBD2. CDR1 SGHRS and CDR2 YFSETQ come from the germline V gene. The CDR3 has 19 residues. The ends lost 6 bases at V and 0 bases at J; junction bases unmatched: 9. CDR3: CASNPMGLAGGSSYNEQFF. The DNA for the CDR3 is TGCGCCAGCAACCCCATGGGACTAGCGGGAGGGAGCTCCTACAATGAGCAGTTCTTC.

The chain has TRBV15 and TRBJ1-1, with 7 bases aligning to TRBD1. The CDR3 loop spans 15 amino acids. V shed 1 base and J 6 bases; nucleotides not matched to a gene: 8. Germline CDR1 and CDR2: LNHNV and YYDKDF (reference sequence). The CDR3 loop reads CATSRGKGASPEAFF. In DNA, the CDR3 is TGTGCCACCAGCAGAGGAAAGGGGGCGTCCCCTGAAGCTTTCTTT.

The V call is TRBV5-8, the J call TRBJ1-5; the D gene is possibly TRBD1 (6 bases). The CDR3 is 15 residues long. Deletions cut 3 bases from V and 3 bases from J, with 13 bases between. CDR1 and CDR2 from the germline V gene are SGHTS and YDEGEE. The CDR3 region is CASSSEDSYNQPQHF. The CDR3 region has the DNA TGTGCCAGCAGCTCCGAGGACAGCTACAATCAGCCCCAGCATTTT.

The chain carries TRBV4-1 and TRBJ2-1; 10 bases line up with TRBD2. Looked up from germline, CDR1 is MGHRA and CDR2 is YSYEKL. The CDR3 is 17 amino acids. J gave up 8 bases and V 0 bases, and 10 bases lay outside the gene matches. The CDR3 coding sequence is TGCGCCAGCAGCCAAGATCGAGCGGGAGGGCGTGGGGATGAGCAGTTCTTC. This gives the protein CASSQDRAGGRGDEQFF.

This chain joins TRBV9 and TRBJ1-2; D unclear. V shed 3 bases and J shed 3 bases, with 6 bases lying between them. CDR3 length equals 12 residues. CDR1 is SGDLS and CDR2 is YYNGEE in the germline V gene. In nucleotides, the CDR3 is TGTGCCAGCAGCGCTTCCTACTATGGCTACACCTTC. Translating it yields CASSASYYGYTF.

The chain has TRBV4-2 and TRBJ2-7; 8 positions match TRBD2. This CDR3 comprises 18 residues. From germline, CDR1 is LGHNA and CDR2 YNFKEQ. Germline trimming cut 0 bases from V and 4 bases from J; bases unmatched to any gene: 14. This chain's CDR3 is CASSQEGIRSGSSYEQYF. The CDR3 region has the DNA TGTGCCAGCAGCCAAGAGGGGATACGGAGCGGGAGTTCATACGAGCAGTACTTC.

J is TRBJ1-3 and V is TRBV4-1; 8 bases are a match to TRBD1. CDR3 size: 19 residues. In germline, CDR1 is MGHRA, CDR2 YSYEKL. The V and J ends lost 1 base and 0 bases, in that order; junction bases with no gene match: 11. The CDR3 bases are TGCGCCAGCAGCCAAGTTCCGGGACAGGCGACTCTCTCTGGAAACACCATATATTTT. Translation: CASSQVPGQATLSGNTIYF.

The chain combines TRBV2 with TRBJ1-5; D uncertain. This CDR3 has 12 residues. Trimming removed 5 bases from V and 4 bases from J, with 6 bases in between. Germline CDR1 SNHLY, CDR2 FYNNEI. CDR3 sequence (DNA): TGTGCCAGCAGTCCGAGGAATCAGCCCCAGCATTTT. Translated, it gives CASSPRNQPQHF.

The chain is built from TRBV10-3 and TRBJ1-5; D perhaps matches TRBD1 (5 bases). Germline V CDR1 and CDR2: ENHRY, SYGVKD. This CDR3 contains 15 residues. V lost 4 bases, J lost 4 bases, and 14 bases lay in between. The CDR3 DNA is TGTGCCATCAGTGCAGACAGCCCGGATAATCAGCCCCAGCATTTT. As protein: CAISADSPDNQPQHF.

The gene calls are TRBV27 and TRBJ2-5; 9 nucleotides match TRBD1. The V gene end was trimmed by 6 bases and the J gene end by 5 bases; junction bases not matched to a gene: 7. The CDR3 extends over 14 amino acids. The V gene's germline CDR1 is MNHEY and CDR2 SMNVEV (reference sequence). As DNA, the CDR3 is TGTGCCAGCAGACTACAGGGGGCGGGTGAGACCCAGTACTTC. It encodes CASRLQGAGETQYF.

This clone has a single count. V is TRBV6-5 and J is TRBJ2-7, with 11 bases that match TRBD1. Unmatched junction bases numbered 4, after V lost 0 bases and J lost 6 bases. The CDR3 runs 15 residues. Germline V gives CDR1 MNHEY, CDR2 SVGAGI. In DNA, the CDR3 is TGTGCCAGCAGTTACTCGAGGACAGGGGGCGGCGAGCAGTACTTC. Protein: CASSYSRTGGGEQYF.

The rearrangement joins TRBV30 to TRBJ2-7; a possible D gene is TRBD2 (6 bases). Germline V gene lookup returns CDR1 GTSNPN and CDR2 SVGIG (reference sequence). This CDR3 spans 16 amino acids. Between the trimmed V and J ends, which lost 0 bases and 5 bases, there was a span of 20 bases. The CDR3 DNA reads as TGTGCCTGGAGTGTTTTAGGAGGGCTAGCAAGGGACGAGCAGTACTTC. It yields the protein CAWSVLGGLARDEQYF.

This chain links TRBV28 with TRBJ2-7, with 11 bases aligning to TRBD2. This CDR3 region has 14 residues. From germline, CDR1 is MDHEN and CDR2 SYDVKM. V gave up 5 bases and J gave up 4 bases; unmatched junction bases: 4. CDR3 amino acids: CASSISGRAYEQYF. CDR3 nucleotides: TGTGCCAGCAGTATTAGCGGGAGGGCGTACGAGCAGTACTTC.

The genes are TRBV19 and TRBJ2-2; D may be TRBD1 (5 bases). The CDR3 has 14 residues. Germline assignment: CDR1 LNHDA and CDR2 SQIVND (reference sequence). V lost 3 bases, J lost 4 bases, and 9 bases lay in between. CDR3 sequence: CASSIRRGTGELFF. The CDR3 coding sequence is TGTGCCAGTAGTATTAGAAGGGGCACCGGGGAGCTGTTTTTT.

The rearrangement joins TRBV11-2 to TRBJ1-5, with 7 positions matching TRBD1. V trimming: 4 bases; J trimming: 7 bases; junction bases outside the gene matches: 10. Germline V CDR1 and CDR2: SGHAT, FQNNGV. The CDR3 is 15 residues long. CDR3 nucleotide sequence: TGTGCCAGCAGCTGGGGCCCACAGGGGTGGCAGCCCCAGCATTTT. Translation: CASSWGPQGWQPQHF.

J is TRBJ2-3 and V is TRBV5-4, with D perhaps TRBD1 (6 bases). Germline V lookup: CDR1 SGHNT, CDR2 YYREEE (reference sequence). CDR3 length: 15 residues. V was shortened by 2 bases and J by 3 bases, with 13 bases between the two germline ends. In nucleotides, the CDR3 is TGTGCCAGCAGCTTCCTCATCACAGGGACAGATACGCAGTATTTT. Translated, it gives CASSFLITGTDTQYF.

The CDR3 DNA is TGTGCCAGCAGCGCCAGGGCATACGGAAGCACAGATACGCAGTATTTT. Translating gives CASSARAYGSTDTQYF. The chain combines TRBV5-6 with TRBJ2-3, with TRBD1 as a possible D gene (5 bases). V lost 4 bases, J lost 0 bases, and 15 bases lay in between. Per germline, CDR1 SGHDT and CDR2 YYEEEE. This CDR3 region has 16 residues.

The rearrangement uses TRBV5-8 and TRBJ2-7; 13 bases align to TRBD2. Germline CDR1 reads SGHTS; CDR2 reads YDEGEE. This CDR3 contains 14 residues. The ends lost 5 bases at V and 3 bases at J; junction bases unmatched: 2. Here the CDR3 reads CASRRTSGSYEQYF. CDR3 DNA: TGTGCCAGCAGAAGGACTAGCGGGAGCTACGAGCAGTACTTC.

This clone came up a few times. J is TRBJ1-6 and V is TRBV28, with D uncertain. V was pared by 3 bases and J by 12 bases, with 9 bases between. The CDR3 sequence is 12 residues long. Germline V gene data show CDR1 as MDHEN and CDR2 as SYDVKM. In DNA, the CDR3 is TGTGCCAGCAGTTTCCTCCCTTTACCCCTCCACTTT. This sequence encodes CASSFLPLPLHF.